One T cell receptor beta chain is described in this entry. The antigen is undetermined. The PCR was carried out with 60 Vbeta primers and 13 Jbeta primers. The repertoire was sequenced with immunoSEQ multiplex PCR; TCRdb's copy has only in-frame clones and lacks some. The sample yields 90,000 to 120,000 clones, 74% seen once. The sample is drawn from a study of cytomegalovirus exposure and HLA in healthy donors. Notes on the study in general: The authors enumerated roughly 180 TCR beta chains as linked to cytomegalovirus.

The source is a woman aged 40 to 50 in good health and CMV-seropositive. The sequencing sample was made of PBMCs.

CDR3: CASSVTSGEAFF. The CDR3 DNA follows: TGTGCCAGCAGCGTGACAAGTGGTGAAGCTTTCTTT. The gene calls are TRBV7-3 and TRBJ1-1, with D unclear. Trimming took off 5 bases at V and 7 bases at J, with 11 bases between the two ends. CDR1 and CDR2 (germline): SGHTA, FQGTGA. The CDR3 is made up of 12 amino acids.